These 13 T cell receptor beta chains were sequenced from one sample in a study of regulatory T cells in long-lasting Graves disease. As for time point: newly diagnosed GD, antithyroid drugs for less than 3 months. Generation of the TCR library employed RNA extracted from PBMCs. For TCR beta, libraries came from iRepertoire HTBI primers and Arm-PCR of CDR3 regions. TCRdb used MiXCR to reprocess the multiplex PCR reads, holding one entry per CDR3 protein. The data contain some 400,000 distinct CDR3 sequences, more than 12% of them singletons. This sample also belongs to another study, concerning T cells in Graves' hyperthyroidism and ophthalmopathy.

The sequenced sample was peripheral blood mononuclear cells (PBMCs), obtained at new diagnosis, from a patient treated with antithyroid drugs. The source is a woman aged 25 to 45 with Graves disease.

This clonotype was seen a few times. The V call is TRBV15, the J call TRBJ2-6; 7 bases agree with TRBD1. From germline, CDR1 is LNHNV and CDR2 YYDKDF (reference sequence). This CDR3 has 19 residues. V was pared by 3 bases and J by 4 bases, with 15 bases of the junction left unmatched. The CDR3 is CATSSDTGDASSGANVLTF. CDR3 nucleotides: TGTGCCACCAGCAGTGATACAGGGGACGCGTCGTCCGGGGCCAACGTCCTGACTTTC.

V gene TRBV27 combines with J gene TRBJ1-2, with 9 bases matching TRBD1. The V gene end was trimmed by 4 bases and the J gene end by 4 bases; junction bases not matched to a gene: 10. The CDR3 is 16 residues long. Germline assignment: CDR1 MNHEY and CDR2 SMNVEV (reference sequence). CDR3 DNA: TGTGCCAGCAGTTCACAGGGGGCTTATGATGTCTATGGCTACACCTTC. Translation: CASSSQGAYDVYGYTF.

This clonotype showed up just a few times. CDR3 protein: CASSSKGLATDTQYF. For the CDR3, the DNA is TGTGCCAGCAGCTCGAAGGGACTAGCAACAGATACGCAGTATTTT. The chain combines TRBV7-6 with TRBJ2-3; 9 bases are shared with TRBD2. In germline, CDR1 is SGHVS, CDR2 FNYEAQ. This CDR3 comprises 15 residues. Trimming at V came to 4 bases and at J to 3 bases, leaving 5 bases not matched to a gene.

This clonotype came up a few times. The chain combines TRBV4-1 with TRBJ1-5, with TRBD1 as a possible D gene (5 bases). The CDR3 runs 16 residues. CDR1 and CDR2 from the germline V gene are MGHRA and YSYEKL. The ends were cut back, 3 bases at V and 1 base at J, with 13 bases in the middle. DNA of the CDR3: TGCGCCAGCAGCCACCCCTCGGGACCCAGCAATCAGCCCCAGCATTTT. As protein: CASSHPSGPSNQPQHF.

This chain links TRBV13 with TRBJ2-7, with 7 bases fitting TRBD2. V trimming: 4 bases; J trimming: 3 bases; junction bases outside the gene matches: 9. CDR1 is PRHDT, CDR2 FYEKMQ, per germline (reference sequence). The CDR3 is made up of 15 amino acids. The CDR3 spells CASSSRRLAGYEQYF. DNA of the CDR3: TGTGCCAGCAGCTCCCGTCGACTAGCTGGCTACGAGCAGTACTTC.

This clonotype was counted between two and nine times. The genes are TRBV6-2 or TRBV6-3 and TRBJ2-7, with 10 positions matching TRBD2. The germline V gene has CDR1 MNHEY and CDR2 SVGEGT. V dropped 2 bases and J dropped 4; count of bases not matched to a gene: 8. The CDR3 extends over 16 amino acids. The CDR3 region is CASSYDTLLAGYEQYF. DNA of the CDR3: TGTGCCAGCAGTTACGACACCCTACTAGCGGGGTACGAGCAGTACTTC.

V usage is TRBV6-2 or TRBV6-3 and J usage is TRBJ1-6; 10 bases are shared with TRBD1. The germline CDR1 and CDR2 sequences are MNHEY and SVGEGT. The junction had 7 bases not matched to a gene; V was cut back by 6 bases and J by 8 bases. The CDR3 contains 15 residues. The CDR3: CASRKTGGFYSPLHF. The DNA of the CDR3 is TGTGCCAGCAGAAAGACAGGGGGCTTTTATTCACCCCTCCACTTT.

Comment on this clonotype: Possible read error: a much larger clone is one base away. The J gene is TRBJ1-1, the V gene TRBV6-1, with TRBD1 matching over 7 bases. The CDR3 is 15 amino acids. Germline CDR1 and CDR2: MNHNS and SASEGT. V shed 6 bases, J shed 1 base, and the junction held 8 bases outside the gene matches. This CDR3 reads CASSVTWTGNTEAFF. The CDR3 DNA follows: TGTGCCAGCAGCGTCACCTGGACAGGGAACACTGAAGCTTTCTTT.

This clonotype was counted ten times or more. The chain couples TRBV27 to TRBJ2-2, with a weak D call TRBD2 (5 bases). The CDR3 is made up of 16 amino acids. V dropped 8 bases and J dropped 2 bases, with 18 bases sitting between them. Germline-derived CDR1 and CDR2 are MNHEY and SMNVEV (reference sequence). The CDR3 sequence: CASFKGRELNTGELFF. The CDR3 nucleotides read TGTGCCAGCTTTAAGGGCCGGGAACTTAACACCGGGGAGCTGTTTTTT.

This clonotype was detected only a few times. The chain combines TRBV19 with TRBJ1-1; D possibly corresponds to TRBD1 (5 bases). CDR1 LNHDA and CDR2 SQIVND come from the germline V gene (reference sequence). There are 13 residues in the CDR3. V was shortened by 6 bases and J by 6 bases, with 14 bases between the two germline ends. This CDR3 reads CASSRDQGPEAFF. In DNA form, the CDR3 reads TGTGCCAGTAGCCGAGACCAGGGTCCTGAAGCTTTCTTT.

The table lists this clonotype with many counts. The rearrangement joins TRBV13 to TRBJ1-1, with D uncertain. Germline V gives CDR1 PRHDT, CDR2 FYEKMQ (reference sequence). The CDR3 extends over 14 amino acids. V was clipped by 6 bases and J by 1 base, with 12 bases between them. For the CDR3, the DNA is TGTGCCAGCAGACTTCGGGGAGGGAACACTGAAGCTTTCTTT. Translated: CASRLRGGNTEAFF.

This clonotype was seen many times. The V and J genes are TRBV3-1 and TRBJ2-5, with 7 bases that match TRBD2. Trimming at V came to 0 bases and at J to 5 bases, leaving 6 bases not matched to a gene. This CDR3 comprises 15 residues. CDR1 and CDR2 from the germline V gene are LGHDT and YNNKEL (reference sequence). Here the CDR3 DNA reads TGTGCCAGCAGCCAAGAGCGGGAGCTGGGTGAGACCCAGTACTTC. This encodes CASSQERELGETQYF.

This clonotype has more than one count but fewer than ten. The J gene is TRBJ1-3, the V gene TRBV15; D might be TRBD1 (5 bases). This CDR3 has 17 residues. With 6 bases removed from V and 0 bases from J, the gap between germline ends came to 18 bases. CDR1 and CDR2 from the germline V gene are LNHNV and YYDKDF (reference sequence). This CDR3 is CATRGDSPALSGNTIYF. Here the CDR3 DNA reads TGTGCCACCAGGGGAGACAGCCCAGCACTCTCTGGAAACACCATATATTTT.